One and the same sample provided the 7 T cell receptor beta chains below, sequenced in a study of T cells in Graves' hyperthyroidism and ophthalmopathy. Amplification of TCR beta CDR3 regions was performed using RNA transcripts as template. TCR CDR3 underwent first-round RT-PCR with the HTBI primer set. TCRdb reprocessed the multiplex PCR reads with MiXCR, giving one entry per CDR3 protein. In the table there are over 700,000 distinct CDR3 sequences, roughly 40% of which are singletons. The sequencing sample was made of blood. These receptors all stem from a man between 18 and 29 years old with Graves' hyperthyroidism.

In this sample, this clonotype turned up many times. The genes are TRBV10-3 and TRBJ1-1, with TRBD1 identical over 11 bases. The CDR3 has 13 residues. In germline, CDR1 is ENHRY, CDR2 SYGVKD. After removal of 10 bases from V and 5 bases from J, the junction contained 6 bases not matched to a gene. For the CDR3, the DNA is TGTGCCACCTTGGACAGGGGGCTTACTGAAGCTTTCTTT. It codes for CATLDRGLTEAFF.

J is TRBJ1-1 and V is TRBV2, with D unclear. The CDR3 is 13 amino acids. V was cut by 3 bases and J by 3 bases, with 8 bases left in between. CDR1 and CDR2 (germline): SNHLY, FYNNEI. CDR3 nucleotide sequence: TGTGCCAGCAGTGACCGGGCCGACACTGAAGCTTTCTTT. It is translated as CASSDRADTEAFF.

At least ten counts were recorded for this clonotype. The gene calls are TRBV29-1 and TRBJ2-7; D is undetermined. Germline assignment: CDR1 SQVTM and CDR2 ANQGSEA. With 0 bases removed from V and 0 bases from J, the gap between germline ends came to 15 bases. The CDR3 totals 16 residues. CDR3 loop: CSVEDKGLVSSYEQYF. CDR3 sequence (DNA): TGCAGCGTTGAAGATAAAGGGCTAGTGAGCTCCTACGAGCAGTACTTC.

About this clonotype itself: One end of the junction is discordant with germline, which a read error may explain. The J gene is TRBJ1-2, the V gene TRBV7-7; D call uncertain. Germline CDR1 reads SSHAT; CDR2 reads FNYEAQ (reference sequence). The CDR3 is made up of 14 amino acids. The CDR3 sequence is CASSLDGALAGYTF. CDR3 sequence (DNA): TGTGCTAGCAGCTTAGACGGCGCTCTAGCTGGCTACACCTTC.

This clonotype has ten or more counts. V gene TRBV10-2 combines with J gene TRBJ1-2, with TRBD1 matching over 10 bases. Per the germline V gene, CDR1 is WSHSY and CDR2 is SAAADI. The CDR3 is made up of 14 amino acids. Unmatched junction bases numbered 4, after V lost 6 bases and J lost 3 bases. In nucleotides, the CDR3 is TGCGCCAGCAGGGCGGGACAGGGGTACTATGGCTACACCTTC. Translation gives CASRAGQGYYGYTF.

This chain links TRBV7-9 with TRBJ2-7; D may be TRBD2 (7 bases). V gave up 10 bases and J gave up 2 bases, with 18 bases separating them. Looked up from germline, CDR1 is SEHNR and CDR2 is FQNEAQ (reference sequence). This CDR3 has 14 amino acids. The CDR3 loop is CATGGWTTTYEQYF. In DNA form, the CDR3 reads TGTGCCACGGGGGGCTGGACAACCACCTACGAGCAGTACTTC.

This clonotype was seen a handful of times. J is TRBJ2-5 and V is TRBV6-5; D remains unclear. In germline, CDR1 is MNHEY, CDR2 SVGAGI. This CDR3 is 12 amino acids long. Trimming removed 5 bases from V and 10 bases from J, with 14 bases in between. CDR3 loop: CASSKGPPDQYF. Here the CDR3 DNA reads TGTGCCAGCAGTAAGGGCCCACCTGACCAGTACTTC.